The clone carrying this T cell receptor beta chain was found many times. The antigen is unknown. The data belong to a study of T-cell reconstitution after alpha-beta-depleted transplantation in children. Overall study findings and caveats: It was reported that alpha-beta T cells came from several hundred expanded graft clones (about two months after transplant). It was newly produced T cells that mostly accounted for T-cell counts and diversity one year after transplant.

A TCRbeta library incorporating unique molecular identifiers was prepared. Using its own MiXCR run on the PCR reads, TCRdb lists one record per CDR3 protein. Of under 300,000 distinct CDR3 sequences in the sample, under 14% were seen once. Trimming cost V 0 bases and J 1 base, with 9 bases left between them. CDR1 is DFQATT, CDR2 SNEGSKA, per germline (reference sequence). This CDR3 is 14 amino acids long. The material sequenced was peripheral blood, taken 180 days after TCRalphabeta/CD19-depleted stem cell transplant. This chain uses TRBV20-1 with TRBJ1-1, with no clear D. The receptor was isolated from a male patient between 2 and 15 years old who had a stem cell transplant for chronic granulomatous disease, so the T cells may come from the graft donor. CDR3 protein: CSARDMRGNTEAFF. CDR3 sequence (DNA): TGCAGTGCTAGAGATATGAGAGGGAACACTGAAGCTTTCTTT.